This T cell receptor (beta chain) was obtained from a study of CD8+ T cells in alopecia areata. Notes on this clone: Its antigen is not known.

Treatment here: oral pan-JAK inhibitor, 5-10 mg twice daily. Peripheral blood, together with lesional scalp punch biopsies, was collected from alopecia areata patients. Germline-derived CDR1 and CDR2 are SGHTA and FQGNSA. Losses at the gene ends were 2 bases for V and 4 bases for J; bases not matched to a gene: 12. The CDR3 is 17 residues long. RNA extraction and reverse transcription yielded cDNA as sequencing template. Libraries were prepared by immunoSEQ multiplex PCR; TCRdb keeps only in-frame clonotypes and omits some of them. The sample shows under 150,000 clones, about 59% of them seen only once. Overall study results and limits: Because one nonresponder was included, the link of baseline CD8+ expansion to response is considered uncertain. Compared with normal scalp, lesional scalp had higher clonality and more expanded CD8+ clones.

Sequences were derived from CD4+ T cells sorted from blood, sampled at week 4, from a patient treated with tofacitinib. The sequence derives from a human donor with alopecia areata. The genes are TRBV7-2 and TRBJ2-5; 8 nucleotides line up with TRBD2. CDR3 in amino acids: CASSLRPSLAAPETQYF. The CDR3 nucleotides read TGTGCCAGCAGCTTAAGGCCCTCACTAGCGGCCCCAGAGACCCAGTACTTC.